This TCR beta chain was sequenced for a study of OX40 agonist ivuxolimab in advanced cancers. Method: immunoSEQ multiplex PCR; TCRdb's copy keeps in-frame clones and lacks some. Here the sample spans around 46,000 clones, just over 85% being singletons. Trimming took 5 bases from V and 4 from J; bases not matched to a gene: 8. The germline V gene encodes CDR1 SGHNT and CDR2 YYREEE (reference sequence). This CDR3 is built from 14 residues. The chain joins TRBV5-4 to TRBJ1-1; 7 bases are shared with TRBD1. This TCR came from an adult with an advanced solid tumor such as melanoma, head and neck, liver or kidney cancer. Material: CD4+ or CD8+ T cells sorted from blood, obtained in a trial of the OX40 agonist ivuxolimab. In nucleotides, the CDR3 is TGTGCCAGCAGAATCAGGGGGGAGGGCACTGAAGCTTTCTTT. As protein: CASRIRGEGTEAFF. The full variable domain, with the rest looked up from reference TRBV5-4 and TRBJ1-1, is ETGVTQSPTHLIKTRGQQVTLRCSSQSGHNTVSWYQQALGQGPQFIFQYYREEENGRGNFPPRFSGLQFPNYSSELNVNALELDDSALYLCASRIRGEGTEAFFGQGTRLTVV.